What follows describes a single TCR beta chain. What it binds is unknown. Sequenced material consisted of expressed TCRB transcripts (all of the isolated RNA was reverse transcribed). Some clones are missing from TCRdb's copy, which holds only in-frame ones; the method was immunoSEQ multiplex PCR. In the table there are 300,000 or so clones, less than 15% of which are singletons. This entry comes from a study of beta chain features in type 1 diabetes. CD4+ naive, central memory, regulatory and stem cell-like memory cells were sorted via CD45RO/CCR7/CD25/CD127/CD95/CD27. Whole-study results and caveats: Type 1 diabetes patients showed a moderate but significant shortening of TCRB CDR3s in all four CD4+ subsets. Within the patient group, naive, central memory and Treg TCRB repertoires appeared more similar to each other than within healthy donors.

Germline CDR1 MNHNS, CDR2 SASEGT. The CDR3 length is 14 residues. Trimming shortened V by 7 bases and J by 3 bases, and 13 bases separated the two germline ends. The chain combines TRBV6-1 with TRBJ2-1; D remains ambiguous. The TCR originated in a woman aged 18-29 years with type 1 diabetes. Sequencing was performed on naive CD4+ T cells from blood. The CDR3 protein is CASNVSPNYNEQFF. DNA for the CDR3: TGTGCCAGCAATGTATCCCCTAACTACAATGAGCAGTTCTTC.